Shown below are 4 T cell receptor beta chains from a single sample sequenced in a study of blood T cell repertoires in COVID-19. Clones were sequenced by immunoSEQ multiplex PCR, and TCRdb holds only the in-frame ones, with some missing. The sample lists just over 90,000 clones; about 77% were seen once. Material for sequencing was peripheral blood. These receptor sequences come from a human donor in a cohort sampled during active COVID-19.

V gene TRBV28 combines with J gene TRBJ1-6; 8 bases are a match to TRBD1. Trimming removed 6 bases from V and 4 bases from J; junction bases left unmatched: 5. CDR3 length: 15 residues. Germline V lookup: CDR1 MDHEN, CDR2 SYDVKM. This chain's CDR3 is CASSAGTGYNSPLHF. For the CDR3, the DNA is TGTGCCAGCAGCGCCGGGACAGGATATAATTCACCCCTCCACTTT. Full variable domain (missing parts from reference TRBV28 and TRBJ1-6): DVKVTQSSRYLVKRTGEKVFLECVQDMDHENMFWYRQDPGLGLRLIYFSYDVKMKEKGDIPEGYSVSREKKERFSLILESASTNQTSMYLCASSAGTGYNSPLHFGNGTRLTVT.

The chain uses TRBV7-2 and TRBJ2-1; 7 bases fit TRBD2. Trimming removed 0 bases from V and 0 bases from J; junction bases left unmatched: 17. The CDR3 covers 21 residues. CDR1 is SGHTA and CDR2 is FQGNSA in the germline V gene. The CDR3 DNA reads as TGTGCCAGCAGCTTAGCCGTGGGGCTAGCGGTCCCATACGACTCCTACAATGAGCAGTTCTTC. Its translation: CASSLAVGLAVPYDSYNEQFF.

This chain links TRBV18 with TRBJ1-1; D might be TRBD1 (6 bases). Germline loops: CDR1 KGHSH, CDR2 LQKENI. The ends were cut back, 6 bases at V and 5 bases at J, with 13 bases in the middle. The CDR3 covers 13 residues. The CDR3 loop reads CASSLQGGTEAFF. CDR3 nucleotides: TGTGCCAGCTCCCTACAGGGTGGGACTGAAGCTTTCTTT.

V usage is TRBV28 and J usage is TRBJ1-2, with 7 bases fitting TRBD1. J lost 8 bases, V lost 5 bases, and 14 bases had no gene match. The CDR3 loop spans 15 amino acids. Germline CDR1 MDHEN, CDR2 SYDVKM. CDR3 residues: CASSSDPQGWEGYTF. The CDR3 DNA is TGTGCCAGCAGTAGCGACCCACAGGGGTGGGAGGGCTACACCTTC.